This TCR beta chain was retrieved from a study of cytomegalovirus exposure and HLA in healthy donors. Study results and limitations: Several of the most significant clusters were apparently associated with common viral pathogens in a later analysis.

V lost 1 base to trimming and J lost 3 bases, with 6 bases between them. This CDR3 comprises 13 residues. From germline, CDR1 is MNHNS and CDR2 SASEGT. Both 60 Vbeta primers and 13 Jbeta primers went into the PCR. TCRdb keeps only in-frame clones here, not all; method: immunoSEQ multiplex PCR. This sample has about 150,000 clones, with 60% to 80% found just once. This clone has a handful of counts. Its specificity is unknown. This sequence joins TRBV6-1 and TRBJ1-2, with no clear D. Input material: PBMCs. This clonotype was obtained from a male donor in good health and CMV-seronegative. The CDR3 here is CASSEETDYGYTF. CDR3 sequence (DNA): TGTGCCAGCAGTGAAGAAACGGACTATGGCTACACCTTC.